The 23 T cell receptor beta chains reported below all come from one sample, sequenced in a study of early T cells in non-severe SARS-CoV-2 infection. TCRdb ran MiXCR on the 5' RACE reads and lists one entry per CDR3 protein. The table shows under 80,000 distinct CDR3 sequences, with roughly 11% occurring only once. Sequenced: whole blood. Receptors originate from an adult who was a healthcare worker with PCR-confirmed SARS-CoV-2 infection or an uninfected control (not recorded which).

The J gene is TRBJ2-3, the V gene TRBV20-1, with D hard to call. V dropped 1 base and J dropped 2 bases, with 7 bases sitting between them. This CDR3 spans 13 amino acids. The germline CDR1 and CDR2 sequences are DFQATT and SNEGSKA (reference sequence). This CDR3 reads CSARVVNTDTQYF. The CDR3, as DNA: TGCAGTGCTAGAGTGGTAAACACAGATACGCAGTATTTT.

This clonotype was seen at least ten times. The chain employs TRBV20-1 and TRBJ2-7, with 9 bases aligning to TRBD2. The CDR3 covers 14 residues. Trimming took 2 bases from V and 6 from J; bases not matched to a gene: 8. The germline V gene encodes CDR1 DFQATT and CDR2 SNEGSKA (reference sequence). The CDR3 DNA follows: TGCAGTGCTAGAATAGCGGGAGCGTTTGCCGAGCAGTACTTC. Protein sequence: CSARIAGAFAEQYF.

This clonotype was picked up many times. CDR3 sequence (DNA): TGCGCCAGCAGCTTTGAAGGGGTTAAAGGTGAAAAACTGTTTTTT. It is translated as CASSFEGVKGEKLFF. The gene calls are TRBV5-1 and TRBJ1-4, with TRBD1 as a possible D gene (5 bases). This CDR3 spans 15 amino acids. Trimming removed 2 bases at V and 7 bases at J, with 15 bases between. Looked up from germline, CDR1 is SGHRS and CDR2 is YFSETQ.

J is TRBJ2-5 and V is TRBV6-5; D is uncertain. Trimming took off 6 bases at V and 6 bases at J, with 14 bases between the two ends. This CDR3 spans 13 amino acids. Germline assignment: CDR1 MNHEY and CDR2 SVGAGI. The CDR3 nucleotides read TGTGCCAGCAGGAAGGGCTCGGATAAGACCCAGTACTTC. The encoded protein is CASRKGSDKTQYF.

This clonotype was found many times. The genes are TRBV11-2 and TRBJ2-7; D ambiguous. Trimming pared 5 bases from V and 1 base from J, leaving 15 bases between. The CDR3 totals 15 residues. Germline V lookup: CDR1 SGHAT, CDR2 FQNNGV. In DNA form, the CDR3 reads TGTGCCAGCAGCCGCGGTTTTGTCGGGTCCTACGAGCAGTACTTC. Protein: CASSRGFVGSYEQYF.

The gene calls are TRBV11-2 and TRBJ2-5, with D maybe TRBD1 (5 bases). The CDR3 has 16 amino acids. Trimming took 5 bases from V and 1 from J, leaving 17 bases between them. Per germline, CDR1 SGHAT and CDR2 FQNNGV. This CDR3 is CASSPKEGQGQETQYF. CDR3 bases: TGTGCCAGCAGCCCAAAGGAAGGGCAGGGCCAAGAGACCCAGTACTTC.

V usage is TRBV7-9 and J usage is TRBJ2-5; 8 bases are a match to TRBD2. Unmatched junction bases numbered 10, after V lost 5 bases and J lost 5 bases. Looked up from germline, CDR1 is SEHNR and CDR2 is FQNEAQ (reference sequence). CDR3 length: 15 residues. The CDR3 here is CASSPWTSTLETQYF. The DNA of the CDR3 is TGTGCCAGCAGCCCTTGGACTAGCACCTTGGAGACCCAGTACTTC.

This clonotype was observed at least ten times. This sequence joins TRBV11-2 and TRBJ2-1; D may be TRBD1 (6 bases). Trimming pared 0 bases from V and 10 bases from J, leaving 10 bases between. This CDR3 region has 13 residues. Per the germline V gene, CDR1 is SGHAT and CDR2 is FQNNGV. The CDR3, as DNA: TGTGCCAGCAGCTTAGATGCCGGACAGGAGCAGTTCTTC. As protein: CASSLDAGQEQFF.

This clonotype showed up many times. This chain connects TRBV5-1 to TRBJ2-2, with 8 bases identical to TRBD1. The CDR3 totals 15 residues. The J segment lost 0 bases and the V segment lost 5 bases, leaving 3 bases of the junction unmatched. Per germline, CDR1 SGHRS and CDR2 YFSETQ. The CDR3 DNA reads TGCGCCAGCAGACAGGGACAGGCGAACACCGGGGAGCTGTTTTTT. Residues: CASRQGQANTGELFF.

This clonotype was counted many times. This chain joins TRBV4-1 and TRBJ2-5; D is perhaps TRBD2 (5 bases). The germline V gene encodes CDR1 MGHRA and CDR2 YSYEKL. The CDR3 has 14 amino acids. Deletions cut 1 base from V and 5 bases from J, with 11 bases between. The DNA for the CDR3 is TGCGCCAGCAGCCAAGCCGGACTGGGGGAGACCCAGTACTTC. Amino acid sequence: CASSQAGLGETQYF.

This clonotype has ten or more counts. The chain carries TRBV6-5 and TRBJ2-3; TRBD1 aligns across 7 bases. This CDR3 has 15 residues. J gave up 0 bases and V 5 bases, and 5 bases lay outside the gene matches. Germline CDR1 reads MNHEY; CDR2 reads SVGAGI. CDR3 bases: TGTGCCAGCAGTCGGACAGGAAAGAGCACAGATACGCAGTATTTT. Translation: CASSRTGKSTDTQYF.

This clonotype was seen at least ten times. The chain is built from TRBV7-2 and TRBJ1-2, with 7 bases aligning to TRBD1. Unmatched junction bases numbered 12, after V lost 5 bases and J lost 6 bases. Germline V lookup: CDR1 SGHTA, CDR2 FQGNSA. CDR3 length equals 15 residues. CDR3 sequence reads: CASSPGQLSGDGYTF. The CDR3, as DNA: TGTGCCAGCAGCCCGGGACAGCTTAGCGGGGATGGCTACACCTTC. The whole variable domain, filled in from reference TRBV7-2 and TRBJ1-2, reads GAGVSQSPSNKVTEKGKDVELRCDPISGHTALYWYRQSLGQGLEFLIYFQGNSAPDKSGLPSDRFSAERTGGSVSTLTIQRTQQEDSAVYLCASSPGQLSGDGYTFGSGTRLTVV.

This clonotype was detected many times. The genes are TRBV10-2 and TRBJ2-7, with D perhaps TRBD2 (7 bases). CDR3 length equals 16 residues. V gave up 6 bases and J gave up 0 bases, with 18 bases separating them. Germline CDR1 and CDR2: WSHSY and SAAADI. CDR3 amino acids: CASSPWGGASSYEQYF. CDR3 DNA sequence: TGCGCCAGCAGCCCCTGGGGGGGGGCGTCCTCCTACGAGCAGTACTTC.

This clonotype was observed a handful of times. V gene TRBV6-2 or TRBV6-3 combines with J gene TRBJ1-2; possible D gene TRBD1, 5 bases. The CDR3 totals 15 residues. Per the germline V gene, CDR1 is MNHEY and CDR2 is SVGEGT. Trimming pared 0 bases from V and 2 bases from J, leaving 10 bases between. The CDR3 spells CASSYSGQGNYGYTF. The CDR3 DNA is TGTGCCAGCAGTTACTCCGGCCAGGGAAACTATGGCTACACCTTC.

V is TRBV27 and J is TRBJ2-7; the D gene is possibly TRBD1 (6 bases). Germline loops: CDR1 MNHEY, CDR2 SMNVEV (reference sequence). Trimming took 6 bases from V and 2 from J, leaving 17 bases between them. CDR3 length: 15 residues. The CDR3 nucleotides are TGTGCCAGCAGGCCCCAGGGGCCCTCAACCTACGAGCAGTACTTC. Translated, it gives CASRPQGPSTYEQYF.

This clonotype was seen at least ten times. V gene TRBV4-2 combines with J gene TRBJ2-1; TRBD2 matches 9 bases. The CDR3 is 16 residues long. V gave up 3 bases and J gave up 7 bases; unmatched junction bases: 10. Germline values: CDR1 LGHNA, CDR2 YNFKEQ. The CDR3 reads CASSQGSVAGENEQFF. The DNA of the CDR3 is TGTGCCAGCAGCCAGGGTTCGGTAGCGGGAGAAAATGAGCAGTTCTTC.

At least ten counts were recorded for this clonotype. This chain links TRBV7-9 with TRBJ2-3; TRBD2 matches at 11 bases. V shed 8 bases and J 5 bases; nucleotides not matched to a gene: 9. The germline V gene has CDR1 SEHNR and CDR2 FQNEAQ (reference sequence). This CDR3 region has 15 residues. CDR3 sequence: CASRGASGRIDTQYF. In DNA, the CDR3 is TGTGCCAGCCGCGGGGCTAGCGGGAGGATAGATACGCAGTATTTT. Full variable domain (outside the CDR3, taken from reference TRBV7-9 and TRBJ2-3): DTGVSQNPRHKITKRGQNVTFRCDPISEHNRLYWYRQTLGQGPEFLTYFQNEAQLEKSRLLSDRFSAERPKGSFSTLEIQRTEQGDSAMYLCASRGASGRIDTQYFGPGTRLTVL.

This clonotype appeared many times. V usage is TRBV5-1 and J usage is TRBJ1-1, with D unclear. Germline assignment: CDR1 SGHRS and CDR2 YFSETQ. There are 15 residues in the CDR3. Trimming shortened V by 0 bases and J by 4 bases, and 13 bases separated the two germline ends. Here the CDR3 DNA reads TGCGCCAGCAGCTTGGGCCCAGCCGCGGGCACTGAAGCTTTCTTT. This sequence encodes CASSLGPAAGTEAFF.

V is TRBV29-1 and J is TRBJ2-7; 10 bases are a match to TRBD1. V lost 2 bases to trimming and J lost 5 bases; unmatched junction nucleotides: 6. The CDR3 sequence is 14 residues long. The germline CDR1 and CDR2 sequences are SQVTM and ANQGSEA. The CDR3 region is CSVETGQGWNEQYF. CDR3 DNA: TGCAGCGTTGAAACGGGACAGGGGTGGAACGAGCAGTACTTC.

The chain employs TRBV29-1 and TRBJ2-1, with 8 bases aligning to TRBD2. V trimming: 7 bases; J trimming: 6 bases; junction bases outside the gene matches: 8. The V gene's germline CDR1 is SQVTM and CDR2 ANQGSEA. The CDR3 is 13 residues long. CDR3: CSAYGGVGNEQFF. CDR3 DNA sequence: TGCAGCGCCTACGGGGGGGTTGGCAATGAGCAGTTCTTC.

This clonotype was recorded at least ten times. The genes are TRBV7-6 and TRBJ2-5, with 10 bases matching TRBD2. The germline CDR1 and CDR2 sequences are SGHVS and FNYEAQ. After removal of 0 bases from V and 4 bases from J, the junction contained 5 bases not matched to a gene. This CDR3 is 16 amino acids long. CDR3 sequence: CASSLAELAGAETQYF. In DNA, the CDR3 is TGTGCCAGCAGCTTAGCGGAGCTAGCGGGAGCAGAGACCCAGTACTTC.

This clonotype was seen ten or more times. The gene calls are TRBV12-3 or TRBV12-4 and TRBJ2-2; perhaps TRBD2 as D (5 bases). The CDR3 sequence is 14 residues long. Trimming removed 6 bases at V and 7 bases at J, with 15 bases between. The CDR3 loop is CASSSTLAGGELFF. The CDR3, as DNA: TGTGCCAGCAGCTCCACCCTGGCGGGCGGGGAGCTGTTTTTT.

The sample holds many counts of this clonotype. This chain connects TRBV5-1 to TRBJ1-6; 7 bases match TRBD1. This CDR3 has 15 amino acids. Trimming removed 0 bases from V and 5 bases from J; junction bases left unmatched: 2. Germline V lookup: CDR1 SGHRS, CDR2 YFSETQ. CDR3 sequence: CASSLVGGDNSPLHF. The CDR3 DNA follows: TGCGCCAGCAGCTTGGTAGGGGGCGATAATTCACCCCTCCACTTT.